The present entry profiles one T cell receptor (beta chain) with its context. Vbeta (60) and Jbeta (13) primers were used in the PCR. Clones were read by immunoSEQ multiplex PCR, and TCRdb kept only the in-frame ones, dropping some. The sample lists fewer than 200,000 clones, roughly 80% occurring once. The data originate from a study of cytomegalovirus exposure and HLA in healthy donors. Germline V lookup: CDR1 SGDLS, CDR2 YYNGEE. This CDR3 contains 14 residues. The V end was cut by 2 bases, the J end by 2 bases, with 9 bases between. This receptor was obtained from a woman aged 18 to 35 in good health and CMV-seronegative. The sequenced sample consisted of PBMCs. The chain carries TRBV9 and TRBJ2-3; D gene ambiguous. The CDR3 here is CASSVGIHTDTQYF. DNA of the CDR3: TGTGCCAGCAGCGTTGGCATTCACACAGATACGCAGTATTTT. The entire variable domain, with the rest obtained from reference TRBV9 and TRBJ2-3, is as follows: DSGVTQTPKHLITATGQRVTLRCSPRSGDLSVYWYQQSLDQGLQFLIQYYNGEERAKGNILERFSAQQFPDLHSELNLSSLELGDSALYFCASSVGIHTDTQYFGPGTRLTVL.